This T cell receptor beta chain derives from a study of beta chain features in type 1 diabetes. The authors took one heparinised blood draw, averaging roughly 120 mL, from each donor. As concerns this clone: Antigen: not known.

Germline V gives CDR1 LNHNV, CDR2 YYDKDF (reference sequence). This CDR3 contains 15 residues. V was trimmed by 0 bases and J by 8 bases, leaving 16 bases between them. Sequencing targeted expressed TCRB transcripts, as all isolated RNA had been reverse transcribed. This table comes from immunoSEQ multiplex PCR, and its TCRdb copy is limited to in-frame clones, with some not included. Among 150,000 or so clones listed, about 8.7% were seen once. Study conclusions and caveats: The study found that naive, central memory and Treg TCRB repertoires appeared more similar in patients than in healthy donors. Small HLA sub-analyses could not settle whether HLA shapes TCRB rearrangement.

The sample comprised central memory CD4+ T cells from blood. The sequence was obtained from a man aged 18 to 35 in good health. This chain connects TRBV15 to TRBJ1-2, with a tentative D call TRBD1 (6 bases). Here the CDR3 DNA reads TGTGCCACCAGCAGAGATATTCTACAGGGCGGCGGCTACACCTTC. The encoded protein is CATSRDILQGGGYTF.